A few counts support the clone carrying this TCR beta chain. Antigen specificity is unknown. The sample is drawn from a study of Graves' ophthalmopathy and Graves' hyperthyroidism. Exclusion applied to patients with other autoimmune diseases, uncontrolled infections, pregnancy or lactation. Fresh peripheral blood (approximately 10 ml) yielded the PBMCs. Amplification of TCR beta CDR3 regions used RNA transcripts. Second-round multiplex PCR came after a first-round RT-PCR that employed HTBI primers. TCRdb reanalysed the multiplex PCR reads using MiXCR and keeps one entry per CDR3 protein. The table has some 400,000 distinct CDR3 sequences, around 19% seen once; the top ten hold roughly 1.5%. The study's findings and limits: The authors also found most expanded thyroid clonotypes above 0.001 frequency in blood. Discriminating ophthalmopathy from stable hyperthyroidism, a 13-signature model attained a sensitivity of about 89% and a specificity of about 81%.

The ends were cut back, 8 bases at V and 5 bases at J, with 10 bases in the middle. CDR3 length: 13 residues. CDR1 MNHEY and CDR2 SVGAGI come from the germline V gene. What was sequenced was peripheral blood. The chain uses TRBV6-5 and TRBJ1-6; D call uncertain. The sequence was obtained from a woman under 30 with Graves' ophthalmopathy. DNA of the CDR3: TGTGCCAGCTCCCCCTTTAATAATTCACCCCTCCACTTT. This sequence encodes CASSPFNNSPLHF.